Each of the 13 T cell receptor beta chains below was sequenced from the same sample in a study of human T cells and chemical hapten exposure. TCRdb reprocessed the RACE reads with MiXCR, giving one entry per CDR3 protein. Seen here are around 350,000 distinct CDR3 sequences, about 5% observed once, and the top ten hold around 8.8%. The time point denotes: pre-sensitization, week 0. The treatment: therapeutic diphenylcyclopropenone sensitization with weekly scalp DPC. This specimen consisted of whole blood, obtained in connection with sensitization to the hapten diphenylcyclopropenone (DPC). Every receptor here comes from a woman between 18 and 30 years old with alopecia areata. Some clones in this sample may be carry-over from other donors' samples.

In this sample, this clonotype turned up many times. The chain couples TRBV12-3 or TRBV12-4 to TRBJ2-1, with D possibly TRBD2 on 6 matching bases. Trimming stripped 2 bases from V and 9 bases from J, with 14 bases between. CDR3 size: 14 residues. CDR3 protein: CASSLTGDGREQFF. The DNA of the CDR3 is TGTGCCAGCAGTTTAACGGGAGACGGGCGTGAGCAGTTCTTC.

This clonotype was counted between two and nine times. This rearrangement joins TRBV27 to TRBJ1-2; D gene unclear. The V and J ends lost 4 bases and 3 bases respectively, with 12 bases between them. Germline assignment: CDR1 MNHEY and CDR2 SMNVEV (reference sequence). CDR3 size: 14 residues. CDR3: CASSSSPSHYGYTF. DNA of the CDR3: TGTGCCAGCAGTTCCTCACCAAGTCACTATGGCTACACCTTC.

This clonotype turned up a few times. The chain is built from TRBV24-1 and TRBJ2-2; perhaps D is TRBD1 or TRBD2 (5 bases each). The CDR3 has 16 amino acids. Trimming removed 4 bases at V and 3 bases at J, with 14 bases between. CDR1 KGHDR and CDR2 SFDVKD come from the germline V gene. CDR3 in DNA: TGTGCCACCAGTGACACCGGGACCGCCGACACCGGGGAGCTGTTTTTT. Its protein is CATSDTGTADTGELFF.

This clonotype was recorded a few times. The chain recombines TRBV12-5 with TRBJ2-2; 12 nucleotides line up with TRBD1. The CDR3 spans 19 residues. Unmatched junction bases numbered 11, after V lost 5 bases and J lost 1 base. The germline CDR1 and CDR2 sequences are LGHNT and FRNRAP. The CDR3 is CASGTPGQGARRNTGELFF. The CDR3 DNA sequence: TGTGCTAGTGGTACACCGGGACAGGGGGCGAGAAGGAACACCGGGGAGCTGTTTTTT.

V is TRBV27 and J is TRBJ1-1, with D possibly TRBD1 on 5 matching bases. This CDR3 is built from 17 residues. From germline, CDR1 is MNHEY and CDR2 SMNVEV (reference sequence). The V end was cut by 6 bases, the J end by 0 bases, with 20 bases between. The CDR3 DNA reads TGTGCCAGCAGGGTGAGGGCAGGGCCTTACATGAACACTGAAGCTTTCTTT. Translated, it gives CASRVRAGPYMNTEAFF.

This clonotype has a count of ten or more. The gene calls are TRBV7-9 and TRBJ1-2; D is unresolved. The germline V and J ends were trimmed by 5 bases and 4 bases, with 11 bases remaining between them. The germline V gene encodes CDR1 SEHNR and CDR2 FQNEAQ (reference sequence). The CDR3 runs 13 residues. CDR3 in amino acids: CASSPMRPYGYTF. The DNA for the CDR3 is TGTGCCAGCAGCCCCATGAGGCCCTATGGCTACACCTTC.

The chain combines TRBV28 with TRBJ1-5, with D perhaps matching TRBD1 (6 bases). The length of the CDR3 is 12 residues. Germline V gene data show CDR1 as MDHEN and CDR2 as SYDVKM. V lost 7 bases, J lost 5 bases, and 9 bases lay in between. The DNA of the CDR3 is TGTGCCAGCATGGGGGGCGATCAGCCCCAGCATTTT. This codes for CASMGGDQPQHF.

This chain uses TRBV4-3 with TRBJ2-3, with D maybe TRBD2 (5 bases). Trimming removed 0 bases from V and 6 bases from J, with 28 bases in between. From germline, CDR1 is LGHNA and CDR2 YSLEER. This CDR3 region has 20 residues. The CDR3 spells CASSQDGPGVRRVHNDTQYF. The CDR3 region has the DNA TGCGCCAGCAGCCAAGATGGGCCCGGGGTAAGACGGGTCCATAATGATACGCAGTATTTT.

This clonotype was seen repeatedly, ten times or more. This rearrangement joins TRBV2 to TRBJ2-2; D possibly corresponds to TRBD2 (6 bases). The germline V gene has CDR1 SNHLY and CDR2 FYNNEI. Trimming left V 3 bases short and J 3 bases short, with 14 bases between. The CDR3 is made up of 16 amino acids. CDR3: CASSESAGRYTGELFF. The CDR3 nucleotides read TGTGCCAGCAGTGAGTCCGCGGGGAGATACACCGGGGAGCTGTTTTTT.

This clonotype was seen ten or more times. CDR3 nucleotide sequence: TGCAGCGTTGGACAAGGGGGAGGTCAGCCCCAGCATTTT. Its protein is CSVGQGGGQPQHF. The V and J genes are TRBV29-1 and TRBJ1-5, with D perhaps TRBD1 (6 bases). Germline V gives CDR1 SQVTM, CDR2 ANQGSEA. The CDR3 consists of 13 residues. Trimming shortened V by 4 bases and J by 6 bases, and 13 bases separated the two germline ends.

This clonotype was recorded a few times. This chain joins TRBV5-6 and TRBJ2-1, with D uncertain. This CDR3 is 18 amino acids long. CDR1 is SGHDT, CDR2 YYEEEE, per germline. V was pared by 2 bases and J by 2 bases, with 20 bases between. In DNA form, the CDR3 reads TGTGCCAGCAGCTTACTTTCACTCGGGCCGCTTCCCTACAATGAGCAGTTCTTC. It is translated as CASSLLSLGPLPYNEQFF.

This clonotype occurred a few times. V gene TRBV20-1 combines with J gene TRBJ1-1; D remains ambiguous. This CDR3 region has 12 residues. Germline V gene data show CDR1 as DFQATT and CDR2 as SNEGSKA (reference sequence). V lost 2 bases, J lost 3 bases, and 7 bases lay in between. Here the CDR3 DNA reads TGCAGTGCTAGATGGTGGGACACTGAAGCTTTCTTT. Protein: CSARWWDTEAFF.

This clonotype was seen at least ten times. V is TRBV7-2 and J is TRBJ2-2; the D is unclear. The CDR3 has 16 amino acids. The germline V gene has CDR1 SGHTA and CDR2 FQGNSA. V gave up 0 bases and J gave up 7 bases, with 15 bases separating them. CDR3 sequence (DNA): TGTGCCAGCAGCTTAGCAGGATGGGCAGATGACGGGGAGCTGTTTTTT. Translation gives CASSLAGWADDGELFF.